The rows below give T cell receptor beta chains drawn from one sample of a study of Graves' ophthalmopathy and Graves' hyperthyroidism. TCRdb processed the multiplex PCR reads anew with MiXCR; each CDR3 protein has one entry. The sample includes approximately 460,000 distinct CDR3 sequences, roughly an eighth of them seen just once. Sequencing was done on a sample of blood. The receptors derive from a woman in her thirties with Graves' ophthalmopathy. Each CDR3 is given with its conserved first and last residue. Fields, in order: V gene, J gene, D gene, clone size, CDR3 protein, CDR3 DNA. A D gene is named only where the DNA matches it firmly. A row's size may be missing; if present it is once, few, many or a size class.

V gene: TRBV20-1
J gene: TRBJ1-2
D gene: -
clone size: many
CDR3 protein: CSARGGAYGYTF
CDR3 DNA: TGCAGTGCTAGAGGGGGGGCTTATGGCTACACCTTC

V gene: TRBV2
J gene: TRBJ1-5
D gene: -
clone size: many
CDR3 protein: CASSETGQVLPQHF
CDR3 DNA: TGTGCCAGCAGTGAAACCGGGCAGGTGTTGCCCCAGCATTTT

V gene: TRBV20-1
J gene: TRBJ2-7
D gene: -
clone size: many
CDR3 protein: CSARIQVTNEQYF
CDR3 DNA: TGCAGTGCTAGAATTCAGGTAACCAACGAGCAGTACTTC

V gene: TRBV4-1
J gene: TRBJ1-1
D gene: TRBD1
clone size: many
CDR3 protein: CASSFTGVQDTEAFF
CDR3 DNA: TGCGCCAGCAGTTTCACAGGGGTCCAGGACACTGAAGCTTTCTTT

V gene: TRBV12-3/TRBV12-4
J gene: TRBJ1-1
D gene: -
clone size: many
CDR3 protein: CASSFGSGANTEAFF
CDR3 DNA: TGTGCCAGCAGTTTCGGGTCGGGCGCGAACACTGAAGCTTTCTTT

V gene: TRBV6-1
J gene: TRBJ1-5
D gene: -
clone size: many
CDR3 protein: CASQQIPRYSNQPQHF
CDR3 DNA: TGTGCCAGCCAACAGATCCCCCGTTATAGCAATCAGCCCCAGCATTTT

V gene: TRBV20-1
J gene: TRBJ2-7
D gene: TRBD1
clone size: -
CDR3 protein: CSARAPGQLSYEQYF
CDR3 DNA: TGCAGTGCTAGGGCTCCGGGACAGCTCTCCTACGAGCAGTACTTC

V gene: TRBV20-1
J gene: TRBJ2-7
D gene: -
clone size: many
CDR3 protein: CRDREPTYEQYF
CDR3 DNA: TGCAGAGACCGGGAACCGACCTACGAGCAGTACTTC

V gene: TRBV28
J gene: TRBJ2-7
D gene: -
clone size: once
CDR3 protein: CASNLSGTYEQYF
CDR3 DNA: TGTGCCAGCAATCTAAGCGGCACCTACGAGCAGTACTTC

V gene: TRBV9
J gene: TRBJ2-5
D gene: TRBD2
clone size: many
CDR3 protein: CASSVGGGRAEETQYF
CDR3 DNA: TGTGCCAGCAGCGTCGGGGGCGGGAGGGCCGAGGAGACCCAGTACTTC

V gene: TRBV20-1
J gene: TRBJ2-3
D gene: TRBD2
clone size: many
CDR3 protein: CSARGLAGVGDTQYF
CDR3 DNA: TGCAGTGCTAGAGGACTAGCGGGAGTTGGAGATACGCAGTATTTT

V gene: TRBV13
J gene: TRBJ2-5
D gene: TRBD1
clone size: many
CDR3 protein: CASSSPRRQGDEETQYF
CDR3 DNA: TGTGCCAGCAGCTCTCCCCGACGACAGGGGGACGAAGAGACCCAGTACTTC

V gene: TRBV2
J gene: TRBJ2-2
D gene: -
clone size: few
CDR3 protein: CASRRTTTGELFF
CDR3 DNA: TGTGCCAGCAGGAGGACAACCACCGGGGAGCTGTTTTTT

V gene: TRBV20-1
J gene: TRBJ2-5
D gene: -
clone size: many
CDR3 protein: CSASKNQETQYF
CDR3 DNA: TGCAGTGCGTCTAAGAATCAAGAGACCCAGTACTTC

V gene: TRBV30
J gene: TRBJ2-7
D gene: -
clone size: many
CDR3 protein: CAWSRWTDYEQYF
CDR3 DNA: TGTGCCTGGAGTCGATGGACTGACTACGAGCAGTACTTC

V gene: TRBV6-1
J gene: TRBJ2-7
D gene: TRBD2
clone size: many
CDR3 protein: CASSTTSASIYEQYF
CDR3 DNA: TGTGCCAGCAGCACCACTAGCGCAAGCATCTACGAGCAGTACTTC

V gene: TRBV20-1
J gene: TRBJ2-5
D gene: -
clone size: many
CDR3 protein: CSATIGDAETQYF
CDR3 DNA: TGCAGTGCTACCATCGGGGACGCAGAGACCCAGTACTTC

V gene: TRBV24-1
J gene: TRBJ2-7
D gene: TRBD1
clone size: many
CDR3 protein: CATSDPDRGSYEQYF
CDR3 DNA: TGTGCCACCAGTGATCCGGACAGGGGAAGCTACGAGCAGTACTTC

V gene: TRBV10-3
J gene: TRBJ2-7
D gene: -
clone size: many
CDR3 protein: CAISESGRTDEQYF
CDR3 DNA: TGTGCCATCAGTGAGTCGGGGCGGACAGACGAGCAGTACTTC

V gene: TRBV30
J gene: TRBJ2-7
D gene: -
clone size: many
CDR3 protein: CAWSAAEAYEQYF
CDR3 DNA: TGTGCCTGGAGTGCAGCGGAGGCCTACGAGCAGTACTTC

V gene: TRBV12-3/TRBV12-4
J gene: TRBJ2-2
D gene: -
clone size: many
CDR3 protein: CASIRGNGELFF
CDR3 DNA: TGTGCCAGCATACGGGGGAACGGGGAGCTGTTTTTT

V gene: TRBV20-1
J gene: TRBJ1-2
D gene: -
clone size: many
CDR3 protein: CSARREGGGYTF
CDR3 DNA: TGCAGTGCTCGCAGGGAGGGAGGCGGCTACACCTTC

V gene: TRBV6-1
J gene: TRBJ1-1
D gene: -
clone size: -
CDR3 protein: CASSGAPRMGTEAFF
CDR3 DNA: TGTGCCAGCAGTGGGGCTCCAAGGATGGGCACTGAAGCTTTCTTT

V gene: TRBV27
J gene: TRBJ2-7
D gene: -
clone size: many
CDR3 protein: CASSLSRTYYEQYF
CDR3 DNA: TGTGCCAGCAGTTTAAGCAGAACTTACTACGAGCAGTACTTC

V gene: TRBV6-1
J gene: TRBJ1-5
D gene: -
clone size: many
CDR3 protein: CASSDPPLGGNQPQHF
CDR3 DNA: TGTGCCAGCAGTGACCCCCCACTGGGAGGCAATCAGCCCCAGCATTTT

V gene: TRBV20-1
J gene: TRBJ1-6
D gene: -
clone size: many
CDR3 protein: CSARFQGQARYNSPLHF
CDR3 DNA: TGCAGTGCTAGGTTCCAGGGCCAAGCCCGGTATAATTCACCCCTCCACTTT

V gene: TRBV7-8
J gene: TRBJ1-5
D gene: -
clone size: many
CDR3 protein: CASSLGGGRFQPQHF
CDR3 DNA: TGTGCCAGCAGCTTAGGAGGGGGACGATTTCAGCCCCAGCATTTT